Listed below are T cell receptor beta chains from one sample, sequenced in a study of OX40 agonist ivuxolimab in advanced cancers. Sequencing was performed with immunoSEQ multiplex PCR; in TCRdb, only in-frame clones are kept and a portion is missing. The sample records approximately 66,000 clones, around 86% being singletons. Sequenced here: CD4+ or CD8+ T cells sorted from blood, sampled in a trial of the OX40 agonist ivuxolimab. These receptors all stem from an adult with an advanced solid tumor such as melanoma, head and neck, liver or kidney cancer. CDR3s include the opening cysteine and the closing phenylalanine or tryptophan. The order of the fields is CDR3 protein, CDR3 DNA, J gene, D gene, V gene, clone size. D genes are given only for firm matches. Clone size is shown for a subset of rows, as once, few, many or a class of expanded clone.

CASSRLPGQRDTEAFF | TGTGCCAGCAGCCGCCTACCGGGACAGAGAGACACTGAAGCTTTCTTT | TRBJ1-1 | TRBD1 | TRBV7-9 | NA
CASSVRVTDTQYF | TGTGCCAGCAGTGTCAGGGTTACAGATACGCAGTATTTT | TRBJ2-3 | NA | TRBV6-4 | NA
CASSLAPRGGATNEKLFF | TGTGCCAGCAGCTTGGCCCCCCGAGGGGGCGCGACTAATGAAAAACTGTTTTTT | TRBJ1-4 | TRBD1 | TRBV5-4 | NA
CASSYSESPNQPQHF | TGTGCCAGCAGTTACTCTGAGAGTCCCAATCAGCCCCAGCATTTT | TRBJ1-5 | NA | TRBV6-5 | NA
CASSLAEGLEGSHEQFF | TGTGCCAGCAGCTTAGCAGAGGGACTAGAAGGCTCACATGAGCAGTTCTTC | TRBJ2-1 | TRBD2 | TRBV11-3 | NA
CASTWGGGVQETQYF | TGTGCCAGCACCTGGGGCGGGGGGGTACAAGAGACCCAGTACTTC | TRBJ2-5 | TRBD2 | TRBV5-4 | NA
CASTPTGSNTIYF | TGTGCCAGCACCCCGACGGGTTCGAACACCATATATTTT | TRBJ1-3 | NA | TRBV7-9 | NA
CASSVEGLPGNTIYF | TGTGCCAGCAGCGTAGAGGGCCTTCCAGGAAACACCATATATTTT | TRBJ1-3 | NA | TRBV9 | NA
CASSLEFNEKLFF | TGTGCCAGCAGCTTAGAGTTTAATGAAAAACTGTTTTTT | TRBJ1-4 | NA | TRBV7-2 | NA
CASSPGTGGAASSQYF | TGCGCCAGCAGCCCCGGGACAGGGGGCGCTGCCAGTTCCCAGTACTTC | TRBJ2-5 | TRBD1 | TRBV5-1 | NA
CASRKNTEAFF | TGTGCCAGCCGCAAGAACACTGAAGCTTTCTTT | TRBJ1-1 | NA | TRBV27 | NA
CASSGTGGWYEQYF | TGTGCCAGTAGCGGGACAGGGGGCTGGTACGAGCAGTACTTC | TRBJ2-7 | TRBD1 | TRBV19 | NA
CASSSPLYGYTF | TGTGCCAGCAGTTCCCCCCTCTATGGCTACACCTTC | TRBJ1-2 | NA | TRBV28 | few
CASGGGWANVLTF | TGTGCCAGCGGCGGGGGGTGGGCCAACGTCCTGACTTTC | TRBJ2-6 | TRBD2 | TRBV28 | NA
CASSRGLDPNIQYF | TGTGCCAGCAGCCGAGGCCTCGACCCCAACATTCAGTACTTC | TRBJ2-4 | NA | TRBV7-2 | NA
CASSASGEETQYF | TGTGCCAGCAGTGCGTCGGGGGAAGAGACCCAGTACTTC | TRBJ2-5 | NA | TRBV2 | NA
CASSYQGHQNSPLHF | TGTGCCAGCAGTTACCAGGGACACCAGAATTCACCCCTCCACTTT | TRBJ1-6 | NA | TRBV6-5 | once
CASSQDGGVYGYTF | TGTGCCAGCAGCCAAGATGGGGGAGTCTATGGCTACACCTTC | TRBJ1-2 | NA | TRBV4-2 | NA
CASSPDGQESSGNTIYF | TGTGCCAGCAGCCCCGACGGGCAGGAGAGCTCTGGAAACACCATATATTTT | TRBJ1-3 | NA | TRBV11-3 | NA
CASSGHGAYEQYF | TGTGCCAGTAGTGGCCACGGGGCGTACGAGCAGTACTTC | TRBJ2-7 | NA | TRBV19 | NA
CAISGQAAGGYTF | TGTGCCATCAGTGGTCAGGCAGCCGGTGGCTACACCTTC | TRBJ1-2 | NA | TRBV10-3 | NA
CASSYLGAGSYGYTF | TGTGCCAGCAGTTACTTAGGGGCGGGCAGCTATGGCTACACCTTC | TRBJ1-2 | NA | TRBV6-5 | NA
CASGTGAGNNYGYTF | TGTGCCAGCGGTACAGGGGCGGGAAATAACTATGGCTACACCTTC | TRBJ1-2 | TRBD1 | TRBV27 | NA
CASSEGKVAGQETQYF | TGCGCCAGCAGCGAGGGGAAGGTAGCGGGGCAAGAGACCCAGTACTTC | TRBJ2-5 | TRBD2 | TRBV5-1 | once
CASSPGQPHSGNTIYF | TGTGCCAGCTCACCGGGACAGCCGCACTCTGGAAACACCATATATTTT | TRBJ1-3 | TRBD1 | TRBV18 | NA
CASSPPSGAEQFF | TGTGCCAGCTCACCACCCAGTGGAGCAGAGCAGTTCTTC | TRBJ2-1 | NA | TRBV18 | NA